Listed below are T cell receptor beta chains from one sample, sequenced in a study of blood T cell repertoires in COVID-19. The data were produced by immunoSEQ multiplex PCR, yet TCRdb's version contains in-frame clones alone and is incomplete. Altogether under 150,000 clones are present, about nine tenths being singletons, with the ten largest covering 1.8%. The sample was peripheral blood. The receptors were gathered from a human donor with active COVID-19. The donor label of this sample is uncertain. Both conserved end residues are part of each CDR3. D genes are given only for firm matches. Clone size is not always given. Where it is, it says once, few, many or a class for expanded clones.

CDR3nt: TGTGCCAGCAGCGGAGGGGGACTAGCGGGGGTCTACAATGAGCAGTTCTTC; CDR3aa: CASSGGGLAGVYNEQFF; v_gene: TRBV11-2; j_gene: TRBJ2-1; len: 17; abundance: once; d_gene: TRBD2
CDR3nt: TGTGCCACCTCACAGGGGAACTACGAGCAGTACTTC; CDR3aa: CATSQGNYEQYF; v_gene: TRBV5-8; j_gene: TRBJ2-7; len: 12; abundance: .; d_gene: TRBD1
CDR3nt: TGTGCCAGTAGTCCCCCGGAGTACGGGGATGAAAAACTGTTTTTT; CDR3aa: CASSPPEYGDEKLFF; v_gene: TRBV19; j_gene: TRBJ1-4; len: 15; abundance: once; d_gene: .
CDR3nt: TGTGCCAGCAGCCCTAGGGGCCGGGACAGCTATGGCTACACCTTC; CDR3aa: CASSPRGRDSYGYTF; v_gene: TRBV7-8; j_gene: TRBJ1-2; len: 15; abundance: .; d_gene: TRBD1
CDR3nt: TGCGCCAGCAGCCAAGAGCCGGGACAGCCAAACATTCAGTACTTC; CDR3aa: CASSQEPGQPNIQYF; v_gene: TRBV4-1; j_gene: TRBJ2-4; len: 15; abundance: .; d_gene: TRBD1
CDR3nt: TGTGCCTGGAGCGCGGGACAGACCAATCAGCCCCAGCATTTT; CDR3aa: CAWSAGQTNQPQHF; v_gene: TRBV30; j_gene: TRBJ1-5; len: 14; abundance: .; d_gene: TRBD1
CDR3nt: TGTGCCAGCAATGACGGGGGGCCAGGGGAGACCCAGTACTTC; CDR3aa: CASNDGGPGETQYF; v_gene: TRBV7-9; j_gene: TRBJ2-5; len: 14; abundance: .; d_gene: .
CDR3nt: TGTGCCAGCAGCACACGGACAGGGGATCAGCCCCAGCATTTT; CDR3aa: CASSTRTGDQPQHF; v_gene: TRBV7-2; j_gene: TRBJ1-5; len: 14; abundance: .; d_gene: TRBD1
CDR3nt: TGTGCCAGCAGTTACTCGGTAGGGGGCCTCTACAATGAGCAGTTCTTC; CDR3aa: CASSYSVGGLYNEQFF; v_gene: TRBV6-5; j_gene: TRBJ2-1; len: 16; abundance: .; d_gene: TRBD1
CDR3nt: TGTGCCAGCAGGACAGGGTCTCTTCAGCCCCAGCATTTT; CDR3aa: CASRTGSLQPQHF; v_gene: TRBV2; j_gene: TRBJ1-5; len: 13; abundance: .; d_gene: TRBD1
CDR3nt: TGTGCCACCCAAAAACCGGGACAGGCCTCCTACGAGCAGTACTTC; CDR3aa: CATQKPGQASYEQYF; v_gene: TRBV7-9; j_gene: TRBJ2-7; len: 15; abundance: .; d_gene: TRBD1
CDR3nt: TGTGCCAGCAGCTTACCGGGACTTGGCCGTGGGGAGCAGTACTTC; CDR3aa: CASSLPGLGRGEQYF; v_gene: TRBV27; j_gene: TRBJ2-7; len: 15; abundance: .; d_gene: .
CDR3nt: TGTGCCTGGAATCCTCGGACGGGGAGGTTAGCGATGAACACTGAAGCTTTCTTT; CDR3aa: CAWNPRTGRLAMNTEAFF; v_gene: TRBV30; j_gene: TRBJ1-1; len: 18; abundance: .; d_gene: .
CDR3nt: TGTGCCAGCATAGGCCCCCCGCCCCGGGATGAAAGCACCTTC; CDR3aa: CASIGPPPRDESTF; v_gene: TRBV6-5; j_gene: TRBJ1-2; len: 14; abundance: .; d_gene: .
CDR3nt: TGTGCCAGCAGGGGCCAGGGTTACTACGAGCAGTACTTC; CDR3aa: CASRGQGYYEQYF; v_gene: TRBV25-1; j_gene: TRBJ2-7; len: 13; abundance: .; d_gene: .
CDR3nt: TGTGCCAGCATCCCCCTCGGGAGGGTACGGGCTTTCTTT; CDR3aa: CASIPLGRVRAFF; v_gene: TRBV6-2/TRBV6-3; j_gene: TRBJ1-1; len: 13; abundance: .; d_gene: .
CDR3nt: TGTGCCAGCAGTTTCTTCTCTGGGGCCAACGTCCTGACTTTC; CDR3aa: CASSFFSGANVLTF; v_gene: TRBV28; j_gene: TRBJ2-6; len: 14; abundance: .; d_gene: .
CDR3nt: TGTGCCAGCAGTTACAGCCCCAGCACAGATACGCAGTATTTT; CDR3aa: CASSYSPSTDTQYF; v_gene: TRBV6-2/TRBV6-3; j_gene: TRBJ2-3; len: 14; abundance: few; d_gene: .
CDR3nt: TGTGCCAGCTGTAGCGGGGGGGCCGTGGCTGGCACAGATACGCAGTATTTT; CDR3aa: CASCSGGAVAGTDTQYF; v_gene: TRBV4-2; j_gene: TRBJ2-3; len: 17; abundance: .; d_gene: TRBD2
CDR3nt: TGTGCCAGCAGCGCCGATGCCCCCCGGGTGCGCTCCTACAATGAGCAGTTCTTC; CDR3aa: CASSADAPRVRSYNEQFF; v_gene: TRBV9; j_gene: TRBJ2-1; len: 18; abundance: .; d_gene: .
CDR3nt: TGTGCCAGCAATCTGGGAGGGATAGATACGCAGTATTTT; CDR3aa: CASNLGGIDTQYF; v_gene: TRBV7-2; j_gene: TRBJ2-3; len: 13; abundance: .; d_gene: TRBD2
CDR3nt: TGTGCCAGCAGCCCCCTACCGGGCACAGATACGCAGTATTTT; CDR3aa: CASSPLPGTDTQYF; v_gene: TRBV9; j_gene: TRBJ2-3; len: 14; abundance: .; d_gene: .
CDR3nt: TGTGCCAGCAGCTTGGGCGGAGGGGCACTTTACGAGCAGTACTTC; CDR3aa: CASSLGGGALYEQYF; v_gene: TRBV7-8; j_gene: TRBJ2-7; len: 15; abundance: once; d_gene: .
CDR3nt: TGCGCCAGCAGCTTTCAGGACTCTCGGGGGGGAACTGAAGCTTTCTTT; CDR3aa: CASSFQDSRGGTEAFF; v_gene: TRBV5-1; j_gene: TRBJ1-1; len: 16; abundance: .; d_gene: .
CDR3nt: TGTGCCAACCAGGGACTAGCGTTGGAAGTTTCCTACAATGAGCAGTTCTTC; CDR3aa: CANQGLALEVSYNEQFF; v_gene: TRBV28; j_gene: TRBJ2-1; len: 17; abundance: .; d_gene: TRBD2
CDR3nt: TGTGCCAGTAGTCTGGGGGGGACGAATCAAGAGACCCAGTACTTC; CDR3aa: CASSLGGTNQETQYF; v_gene: TRBV19; j_gene: TRBJ2-5; len: 15; abundance: .; d_gene: TRBD2
CDR3nt: TGTGCCAGCAGCGAGGGACAGTTCTCTGGAAACACCATATATTTT; CDR3aa: CASSEGQFSGNTIYF; v_gene: TRBV9; j_gene: TRBJ1-3; len: 15; abundance: .; d_gene: TRBD1
CDR3nt: TGTGCCAGCAGCAGAGGGACTAGCGGGCTCCCGTTAGAGCAGTACTTC; CDR3aa: CASSRGTSGLPLEQYF; v_gene: TRBV9; j_gene: TRBJ2-7; len: 16; abundance: .; d_gene: TRBD2
CDR3nt: TGTGCCAGCAGTTTATCCGGGACAGTGAGCTCCTACGAGCAGTACTTC; CDR3aa: CASSLSGTVSSYEQYF; v_gene: TRBV27; j_gene: TRBJ2-7; len: 16; abundance: .; d_gene: TRBD1
CDR3nt: TGCGCCAGCAGCTTGGACGGGACTAGCACAGATACGCAGTATTTT; CDR3aa: CASSLDGTSTDTQYF; v_gene: TRBV5-1; j_gene: TRBJ2-3; len: 15; abundance: .; d_gene: .
CDR3nt: TGTGCCAGCAGCTTAGGGCTAGCACAAGAGACCCAGTACTTC; CDR3aa: CASSLGLAQETQYF; v_gene: TRBV7-9; j_gene: TRBJ2-5; len: 14; abundance: .; d_gene: .
CDR3nt: TGTGCCAGCAACCCGGGACAGATCTATGGCTACACCTTC; CDR3aa: CASNPGQIYGYTF; v_gene: TRBV6-2/TRBV6-3; j_gene: TRBJ1-2; len: 13; abundance: .; d_gene: TRBD1
CDR3nt: TGTGCCAGCAGCGTAGAGGGCAGGGACTACGAGCAGTACTTC; CDR3aa: CASSVEGRDYEQYF; v_gene: TRBV9; j_gene: TRBJ2-7; len: 14; abundance: .; d_gene: .
CDR3nt: TGTGCCAGCAGTTACTCGCCCCTAGCGAGAACCTACGAGCAGTACTTC; CDR3aa: CASSYSPLARTYEQYF; v_gene: TRBV6-6; j_gene: TRBJ2-7; len: 16; abundance: .; d_gene: .
CDR3nt: TGCGCCAGCAGCCAAGATTTCGTGGCGGGGGGGTCGATTTCCTACAATGAGCAGTTCTTC; CDR3aa: CASSQDFVAGGSISYNEQFF; v_gene: TRBV4-3; j_gene: TRBJ2-1; len: 20; abundance: .; d_gene: TRBD2
CDR3nt: TGTGCCAGCAGTGAGAGGGGGACGGGGACTGAAGCTTTCTTT; CDR3aa: CASSERGTGTEAFF; v_gene: TRBV2; j_gene: TRBJ1-1; len: 14; abundance: .; d_gene: .
CDR3nt: TGTGCCAGCAGCGTCCTCAGCGGGGAGCTGTTTTTT; CDR3aa: CASSVLSGELFF; v_gene: TRBV9; j_gene: TRBJ2-2; len: 12; abundance: .; d_gene: .
CDR3nt: TGTGCCAGCAGTAAAGGACAGGGGAGGGACACTGAAGCTTTCTTT; CDR3aa: CASSKGQGRDTEAFF; v_gene: TRBV6-2/TRBV6-3; j_gene: TRBJ1-1; len: 15; abundance: .; d_gene: TRBD1
CDR3nt: TGTGCCAGCAGTCCCTGGGGGAGGCGCCATTACGAGCAGTACTTC; CDR3aa: CASSPWGRRHYEQYF; v_gene: TRBV28; j_gene: TRBJ2-7; len: 15; abundance: .; d_gene: .
CDR3nt: TGTGCCAGCAGCCCCGGGTCAAGGGGAAACACCATATATTTT; CDR3aa: CASSPGSRGNTIYF; v_gene: TRBV6-5; j_gene: TRBJ1-3; len: 14; abundance: .; d_gene: .